This entry lists 9 T cell receptor beta chains sequenced from one sample in a study of T cell responses to AZD1222 COVID-19 vaccine. Assay used: immunoSEQ multiplex PCR; TCRdb lists only in-frame clones, some missing. The profile shows roughly 170,000 clones, roughly 88% of them singletons. Sequencing used peripheral blood, obtained on day 0 of AZD1222 vaccination. These receptors were obtained from an adult in good health.

V is TRBV5-4 and J is TRBJ2-2; no firm D call. This CDR3 is built from 16 residues. In germline, CDR1 is SGHNT, CDR2 YYREEE (reference sequence). V gave up 0 bases and J gave up 4 bases, with 13 bases separating them. CDR3 residues: CASSLGGARPTGELFF. The DNA for the CDR3 is TGTGCCAGCAGCTTGGGCGGAGCGAGGCCCACCGGGGAGCTGTTTTTT.

The genes are TRBV6-2 or TRBV6-3 and TRBJ2-7, with 12 bases fitting TRBD2. The trim removed 0 bases at V and 5 bases at J, leaving 2 bases unmatched. Germline V lookup: CDR1 MNHEY, CDR2 SVGEGT. The CDR3 spans 15 residues. The DNA of the CDR3 is TGTGCCAGCAGTTACTCACTAGCGGGGGGCGACGAGCAGTACTTC. Translation: CASSYSLAGGDEQYF.

This clone has a single count. J is TRBJ2-1 and V is TRBV7-2, with 8 bases fitting TRBD2. After removal of 3 bases from V and 7 bases from J, the junction contained 8 bases not matched to a gene. The CDR3 has 15 amino acids. Germline V gives CDR1 SGHTA, CDR2 FQGNSA. In DNA form, the CDR3 reads TGTGCCAGCAGCTTGCAACCGGGGGGGCTAAATGAGCAGTTCTTC. Protein product: CASSLQPGGLNEQFF. The full variable domain, rest sourced from reference TRBV7-2 and TRBJ2-1, is GAGVSQSPSNKVTEKGKDVELRCDPISGHTALYWYRQSLGQGLEFLIYFQGNSAPDKSGLPSDRFSAERTGGSVSTLTIQRTQQEDSAVYLCASSLQPGGLNEQFFGPGTRLTVL.

V gene TRBV28 combines with J gene TRBJ2-2; D is ambiguous. The CDR3 has 14 amino acids. CDR1 MDHEN and CDR2 SYDVKM come from the germline V gene. Trimming left V 3 bases short and J 4 bases short, with 9 bases between. In DNA form, the CDR3 reads TGTGCCAGCAGTTTGCCCGGTCGCACCGGGGAGCTGTTTTTT. It is translated as CASSLPGRTGELFF.

The CDR3 nucleotides are TGTGCCAGCGGGGGATACGAGCAGTACTTC. It encodes CASGGYEQYF. V is TRBV12-3 or TRBV12-4 and J is TRBJ2-7; D assignment may be TRBD1 or TRBD2 (5 bases each). The CDR3 is 10 residues long. Trimming removed 8 bases from V and 4 bases from J, with 6 bases in between.

The chain is built from TRBV24-1 and TRBJ2-3; possible D gene TRBD1, 6 bases. Germline loops: CDR1 KGHDR, CDR2 SFDVKD. The CDR3 consists of 14 residues. Trimming took 3 bases from V and 4 from J, leaving 10 bases between them. CDR3 residues: CATSDPQGPDTQYF. CDR3 DNA sequence: TGTGCCACCAGTGATCCACAGGGTCCAGATACGCAGTATTTT.

The rearrangement uses TRBV10-2 and TRBJ1-3; D gene unclear. The V gene lost 6 bases and the J gene lost 4 bases, with 7 bases spanning the gap. The germline V gene has CDR1 WSHSY and CDR2 SAAADI. There are 12 residues in the CDR3. The CDR3 DNA is TGCGCCAGCAGAGTGGAGGGAAACACCATATATTTT. This sequence encodes CASRVEGNTIYF.

This clone was observed a handful of times. The chain couples TRBV5-1 to TRBJ1-4; TRBD1 might be the D (5 bases). Trimming cost V 5 bases and J 6 bases, with 11 bases left between them. This CDR3 comprises 13 residues. The germline gives CDR1 SGHRS, CDR2 YFSETQ. This CDR3 is CASRPGTDEKLFF. The CDR3 DNA is TGCGCCAGCAGGCCTGGGACGGATGAAAAACTGTTTTTT.

This clone was recorded only once. Other DNA variants within this sample encode the same CDR3. The genes are TRBV9 and TRBJ2-5; 9 nucleotides agree with TRBD1. Germline-derived CDR1 and CDR2 are SGDLS and YYNGEE. With V trimmed by 2 bases and J by 3 bases, 8 bases remained unmatched. The CDR3 consists of 16 residues. CDR3 sequence reads: CASSVRPGTGKETQYF. The CDR3 bases are TGTGCCAGCAGCGTGCGCCCCGGGACAGGGAAAGAGACCCAGTACTTC.